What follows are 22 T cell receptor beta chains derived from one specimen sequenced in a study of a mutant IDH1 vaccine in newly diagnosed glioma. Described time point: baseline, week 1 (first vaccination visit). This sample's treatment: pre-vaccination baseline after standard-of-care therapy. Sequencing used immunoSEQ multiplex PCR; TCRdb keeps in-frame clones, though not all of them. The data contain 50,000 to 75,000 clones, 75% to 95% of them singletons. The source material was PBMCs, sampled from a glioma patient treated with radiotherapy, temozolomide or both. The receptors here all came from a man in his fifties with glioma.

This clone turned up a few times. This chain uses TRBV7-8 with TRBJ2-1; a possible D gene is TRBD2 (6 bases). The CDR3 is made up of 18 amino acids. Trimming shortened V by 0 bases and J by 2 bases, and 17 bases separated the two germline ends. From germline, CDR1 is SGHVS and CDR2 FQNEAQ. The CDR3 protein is CASSLAAGLAETYNEQFF. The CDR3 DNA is TGTGCCAGCAGCTTAGCGGCGGGGCTAGCCGAAACCTACAATGAGCAGTTCTTC. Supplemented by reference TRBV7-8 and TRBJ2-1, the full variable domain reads GAGVSQSPRYKVAKRGQDVALRCDPISGHVSLFWYQQALGQGPEFLTYFQNEAQLDKSGLPSDRFFAERPEGSVSTLKIQRTQQEDSAVYLCASSLAAGLAETYNEQFFGPGTRLTVL.

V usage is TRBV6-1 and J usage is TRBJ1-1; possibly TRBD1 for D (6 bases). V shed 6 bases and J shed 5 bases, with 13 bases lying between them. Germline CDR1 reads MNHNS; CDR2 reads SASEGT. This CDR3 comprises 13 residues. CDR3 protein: CASRDGTRTEAFF. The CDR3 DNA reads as TGTGCCAGCAGGGACGGGACACGAACTGAAGCTTTCTTT.

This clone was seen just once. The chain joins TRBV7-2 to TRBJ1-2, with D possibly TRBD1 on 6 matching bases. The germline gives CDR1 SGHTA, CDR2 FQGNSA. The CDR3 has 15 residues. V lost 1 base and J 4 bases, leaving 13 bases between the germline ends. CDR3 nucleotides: TGTGCCAGCAGCTTAGAGGGGGGCCCTGGCTATGGCTACACCTTC. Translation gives CASSLEGGPGYGYTF.

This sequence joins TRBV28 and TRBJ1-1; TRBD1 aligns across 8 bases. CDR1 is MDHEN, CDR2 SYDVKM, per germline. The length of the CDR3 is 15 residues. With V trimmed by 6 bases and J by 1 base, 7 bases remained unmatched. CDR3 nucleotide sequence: TGTGCCAGCAGCTCCATTGGGACAGGGAACACTGAAGCTTTCTTT. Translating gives CASSSIGTGNTEAFF.

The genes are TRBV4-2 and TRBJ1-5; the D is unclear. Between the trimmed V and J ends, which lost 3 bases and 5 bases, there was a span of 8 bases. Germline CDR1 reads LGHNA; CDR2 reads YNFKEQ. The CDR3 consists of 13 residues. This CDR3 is CASSQASYQPQHF. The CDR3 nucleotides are TGTGCCAGCAGCCAGGCATCGTATCAGCCCCAGCATTTT.

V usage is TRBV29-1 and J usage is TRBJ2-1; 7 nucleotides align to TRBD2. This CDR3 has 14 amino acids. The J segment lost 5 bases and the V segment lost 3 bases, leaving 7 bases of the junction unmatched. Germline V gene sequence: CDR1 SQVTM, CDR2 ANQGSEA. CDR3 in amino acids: CSVEAGLADNEQFF. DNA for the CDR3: TGCAGCGTTGAGGCTGGTCTAGCGGACAATGAGCAGTTCTTC.

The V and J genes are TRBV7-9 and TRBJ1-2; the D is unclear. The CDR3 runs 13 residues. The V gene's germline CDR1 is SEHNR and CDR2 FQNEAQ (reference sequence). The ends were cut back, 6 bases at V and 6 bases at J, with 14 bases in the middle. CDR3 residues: CASSPLGTDGYTF. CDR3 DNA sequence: TGTGCCAGCAGTCCCCTCGGAACGGATGGCTACACCTTC. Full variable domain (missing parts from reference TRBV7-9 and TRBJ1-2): DTGVSQNPRHKITKRGQNVTFRCDPISEHNRLYWYRQTLGQGPEFLTYFQNEAQLEKSRLLSDRFSAERPKGSFSTLEIQRTEQGDSAMYLCASSPLGTDGYTFGSGTRLTVV.

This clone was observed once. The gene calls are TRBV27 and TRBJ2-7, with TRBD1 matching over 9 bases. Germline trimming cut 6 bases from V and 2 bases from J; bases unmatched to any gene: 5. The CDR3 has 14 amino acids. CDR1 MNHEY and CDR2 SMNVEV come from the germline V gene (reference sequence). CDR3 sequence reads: CASSRTGAAYEQYF. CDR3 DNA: TGTGCCAGCAGCAGGACAGGGGCGGCCTACGAGCAGTACTTC.

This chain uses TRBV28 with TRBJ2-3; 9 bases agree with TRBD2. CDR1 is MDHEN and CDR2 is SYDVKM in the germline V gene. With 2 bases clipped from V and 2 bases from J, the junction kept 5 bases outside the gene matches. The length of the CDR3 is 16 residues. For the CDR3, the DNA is TGTGCCAGCAGTTTAAGCGCTAGCGGGGACACAGATACGCAGTATTTT. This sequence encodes CASSLSASGDTDTQYF.

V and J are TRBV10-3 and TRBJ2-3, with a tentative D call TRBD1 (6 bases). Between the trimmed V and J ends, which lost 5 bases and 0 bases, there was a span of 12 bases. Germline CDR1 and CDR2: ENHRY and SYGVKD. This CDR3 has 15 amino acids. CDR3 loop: CAISSRTASTDTQYF. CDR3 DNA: TGTGCCATCAGTAGTCGGACAGCTAGCACAGATACGCAGTATTTT.

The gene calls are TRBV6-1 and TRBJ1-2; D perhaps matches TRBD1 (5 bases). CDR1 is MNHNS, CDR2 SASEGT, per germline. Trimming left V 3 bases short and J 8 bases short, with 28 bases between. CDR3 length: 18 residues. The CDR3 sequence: CASSEVRGYARVKEGYTF. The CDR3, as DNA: TGTGCCAGCAGTGAGGTCCGGGGGTATGCCAGGGTAAAGGAGGGCTACACCTTC.

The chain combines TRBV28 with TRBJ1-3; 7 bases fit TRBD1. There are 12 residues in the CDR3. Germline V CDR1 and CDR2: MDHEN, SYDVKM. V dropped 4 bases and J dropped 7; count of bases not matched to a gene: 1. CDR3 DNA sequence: TGTGCCAGCAGTTCCAGGGGGAACACCATATATTTT. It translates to CASSSRGNTIYF.

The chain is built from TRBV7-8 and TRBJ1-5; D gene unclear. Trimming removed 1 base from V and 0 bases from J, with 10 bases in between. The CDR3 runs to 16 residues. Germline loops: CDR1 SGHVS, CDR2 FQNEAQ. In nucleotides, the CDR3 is TGTGCCAGCAGCTTAGAAGGCCTATATAGCAATCAGCCCCAGCATTTT. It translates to CASSLEGLYSNQPQHF.

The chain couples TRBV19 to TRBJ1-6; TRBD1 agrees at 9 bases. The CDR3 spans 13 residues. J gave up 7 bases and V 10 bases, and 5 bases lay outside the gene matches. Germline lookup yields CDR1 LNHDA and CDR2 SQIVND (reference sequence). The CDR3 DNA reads TGTGCCACCCGGACAGGGGTCAATTCACCCCTCCACTTT. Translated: CATRTGVNSPLHF. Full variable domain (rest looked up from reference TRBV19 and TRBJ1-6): DGGITQSPKYLFRKEGQNVTLSCEQNLNHDAMYWYRQDPGQGLRLIYYSQIVNDFQKGDIAEGYSVSREKKESFPLTVTSAQKNPTAFYLCATRTGVNSPLHFGNGTRLTVT.

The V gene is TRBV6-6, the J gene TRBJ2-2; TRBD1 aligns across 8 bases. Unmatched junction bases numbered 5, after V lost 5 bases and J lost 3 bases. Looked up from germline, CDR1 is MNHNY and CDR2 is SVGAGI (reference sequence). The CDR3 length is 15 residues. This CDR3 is CASSPGTGHTGELFF. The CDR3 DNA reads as TGTGCCAGCAGTCCCGGGACAGGACACACCGGGGAGCTGTTTTTT.

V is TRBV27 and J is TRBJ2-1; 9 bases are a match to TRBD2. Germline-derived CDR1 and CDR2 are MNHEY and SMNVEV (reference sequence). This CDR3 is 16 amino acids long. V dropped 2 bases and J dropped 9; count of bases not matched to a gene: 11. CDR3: CASSLNPSGIIFEQFF. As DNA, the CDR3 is TGTGCCAGCAGTTTAAATCCTAGCGGGATTATCTTTGAGCAGTTCTTC.

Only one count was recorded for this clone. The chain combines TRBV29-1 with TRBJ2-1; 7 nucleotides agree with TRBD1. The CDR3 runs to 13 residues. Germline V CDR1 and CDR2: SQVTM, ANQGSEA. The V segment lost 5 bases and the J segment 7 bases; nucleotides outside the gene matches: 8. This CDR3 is CSVLRQGRNEQFF. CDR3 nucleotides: TGCAGCGTTTTAAGACAGGGACGGAATGAGCAGTTCTTC.

The chain's CDR3 is CASSYRDRRGLNIQYF. CDR3 nucleotides: TGTGCCAGCAGTTACCGGGACAGGAGGGGTTTGAACATTCAGTACTTC. The chain links TRBV6-5 to TRBJ2-4; 8 nucleotides match TRBD1. The J segment lost 7 bases and the V segment lost 2 bases, leaving 10 bases of the junction unmatched. Germline V CDR1 and CDR2: MNHEY, SVGAGI. CDR3 length: 16 amino acids.

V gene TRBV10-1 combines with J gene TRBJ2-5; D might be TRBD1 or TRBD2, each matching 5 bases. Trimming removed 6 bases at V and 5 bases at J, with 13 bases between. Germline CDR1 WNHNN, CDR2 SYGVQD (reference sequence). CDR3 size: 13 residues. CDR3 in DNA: TGCGCCAGCAGGAGAGGGGAATGGGAGACCCAGTACTTC. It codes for CASRRGEWETQYF.

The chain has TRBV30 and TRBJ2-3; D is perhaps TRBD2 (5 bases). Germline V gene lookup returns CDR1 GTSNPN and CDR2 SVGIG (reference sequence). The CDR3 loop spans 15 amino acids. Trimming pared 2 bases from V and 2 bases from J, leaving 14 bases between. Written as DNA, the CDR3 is TGTGCCTGGAGTCACACGGGGAGACCCACAGATACGCAGTATTTT. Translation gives CAWSHTGRPTDTQYF.

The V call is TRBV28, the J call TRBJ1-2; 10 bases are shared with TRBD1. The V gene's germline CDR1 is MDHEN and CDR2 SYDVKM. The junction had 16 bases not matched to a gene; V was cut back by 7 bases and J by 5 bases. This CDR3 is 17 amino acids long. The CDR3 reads CASNFLRDRGQWYGYTF. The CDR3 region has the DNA TGTGCCAGCAATTTTCTCCGGGACAGGGGACAATGGTATGGCTACACCTTC.

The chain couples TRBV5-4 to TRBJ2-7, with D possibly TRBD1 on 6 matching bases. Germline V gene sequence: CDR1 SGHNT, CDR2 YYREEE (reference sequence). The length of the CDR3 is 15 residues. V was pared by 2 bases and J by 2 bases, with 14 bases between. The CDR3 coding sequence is TGTGCCAGCAGCTTTCCCGGACAGCGCGCCTACGAGCAGTACTTC. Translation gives CASSFPGQRAYEQYF.